The clone carrying this T cell receptor (beta chain) was seen only once. Its antigen is undetermined. This entry comes from a study of OX40 agonist ivuxolimab in advanced cancers. Study-level results: Low normalized clonal expansion also occurred in some nonresponding patients.

This CDR3 is 16 amino acids long. Deletions cut 0 bases from V and 7 bases from J, with 15 bases between. Germline assignment: CDR1 LGHNA and CDR2 YNFKEQ. The method was immunoSEQ multiplex PCR; TCRdb's version includes in-frame clones alone and lacks a portion of them. The repertoire consists of more than 80,000 clones, with 87% occurring once and the leading ten covering roughly 1.5%. Sequencing was performed on CD4+ or CD8+ T cells sorted from blood, taken in a trial of the OX40 agonist ivuxolimab. The sequence was collected from an adult with an advanced solid tumor such as melanoma, head and neck, liver or kidney cancer. The chain combines TRBV4-2 with TRBJ2-2; D is undetermined. The CDR3 DNA sequence: TGTGCCAGCAGCCAAGATTCGAGGACCCAGGTCGGGGAGCTGTTTTTT. Translated: CASSQDSRTQVGELFF.